This entry features one TCR beta chain sequence. These data belong to a study of patients and donors after allogeneic stem cell transplantation. From germline, CDR1 is SGHTA and CDR2 FQGTGA. Losses at the gene ends were 2 bases for V and 4 bases for J; bases not matched to a gene: 2. This CDR3 comprises 16 residues. TCRdb re-analysed the RT-PCR reads in MiXCR, keeping a single row per CDR3 protein. In the table there are some 87,000 distinct CDR3 sequences, 40% to 60% of which are singletons. This clonotype was obtained from a human donor who was either an allogeneic HSCT recipient or a stem cell or donor lymphocyte infusion donor (not recorded which). It is not recorded whose cells these are; they may come from a transplant donor. The rearrangement joins TRBV7-3 to TRBJ2-3; TRBD2 agrees at 14 bases. Sequences were obtained from blood, either unsorted or a sorted T cell fraction (not recorded which). The CDR3 region is CASSLGTSGSADTQYF. In DNA, the CDR3 is TGTGCCAGCAGCTTAGGGACTAGCGGGAGTGCAGATACGCAGTATTTT. Combining the CDR3 with reference TRBV7-3 and TRBJ2-3 gives the whole variable domain GAGVSQTPSNKVTEKGKYVELRCDPISGHTALYWYRQSLGQGPEFLIYFQGTGAADDSGLPNDRFFAVRPEGSVSTLKIQRTERGDSAVYLCASSLGTSGSADTQYFGPGTRLTVL.